This T cell receptor (beta chain) was documented in a study of cytotoxic CD8 clonotypes in ibrutinib-treated CLL (dated by TCRdb to the early 2020s). In the study overall: The cohort included roughly 15 treatment-naive and roughly 10 relapsed/refractory patients; roughly 17 were IGHV unmutated. Responses were partial in approximately 24 patients and complete in 2; after median about 5.5 years follow-up, about 14 stayed in remission and around 12 progressed. On average, each sample had approximately 250,000 productive templates and tens of thousands of productive rearrangements. Cryopreserved peripheral blood mononuclear cells were obtained before treatment, at response, and at either sustained remission or disease progression. The response samples were drawn at a median of around eleven months into treatment, with a range of about 6 to 36 months. Longitudinal samples were obtainable from about 30% of the roughly 86 participants in the trial. Study-level results and caveats: Lymph node repertoires were not examined, and the timing of sampling was not matched between patients in sustained remission and those whose disease progressed. Baseline clonality was found to be higher than that of age-matched healthy donors and was strongly correlated with circulating CD8+ T-cell counts. Clonality rose at ibrutinib response, remained stable during sustained remission, and dropped back toward baseline at progression. Public clonotypes were rare and either contracted or stayed stable during treatment, and the rise in clonality at ibrutinib response reflected the expansion of private clonotypes.

Reading from cysteine to phenylalanine, the CDR3 counts 14 amino acids. Just the 42-base CDR3 DNA is kept, in frame starting at base 1. The germline V gene sets CDR1 to ENHRY and CDR2 to SYGVKD. V and J are trimmed by 5 bases and 4 bases, and the gene matches miss 8 bases of the junction. Each clonotype received, on average, 10x coverage in deep resolution sequencing performed on a MiSeq, where the target depth lay between 1 in 1 million and 1 in 200,000 T cells. The immunoSEQ hsTCRB Kit was used to generate TCR beta libraries. The original methods were these. ImmunoSEQ Data Assistant and ImmunoSEQ Analyzer were used for data analysis, and V, D and J genes were assigned according to IMGT definitions. Clonality was computed as one minus normalized Shannon entropy of productive rearrangement frequencies, ranging from 0 to 1. Public clonotype analysis was restricted to overrepresented clonotypes comprising at least 0.05% of each patient's repertoire. About a dozen age-matched healthy donor repertoires from immuneACCESS served as clonality controls. Not all clones reach the TCRdb copy of this immuneACCESS table, which keeps in-frame sequences only. Checked studies attribute under half of the gap to unresolved V genes and leave the rest unexplained. V, J and clone size are taken as reported in that table, and D and trimming were inferred from the DNA itself. The sample table lists about 21,000 clones, approximately 81% of them with a count of one. The top ten constitute 5.5% to 6% of the sample.

Details on this clone: Which antigen it targets is not known. Within one base of it there is no much larger clone, and no base qualities were kept.

Roughly 1.8 micrograms of genomic DNA were extracted from cryopreserved PBMCs for TCR beta library preparation. Longitudinal blood samples from CLL patients on ibrutinib monotherapy underwent high-throughput TCR beta sequencing. Patients were enrolled in a phase 2 open-label single-center ibrutinib monotherapy trial. Sequences were derived from PBMCs, sampled before ibrutinib treatment. This sequence originates from a human donor with chronic lymphocytic leukemia. The V and J segments used are TRBV10-3 and TRBJ2-7; the central 7 bases match TRBD1. The encoded CDR3 is CAISSRTGKYEQYF. At the DNA level, the sequence is TGTGCCATCAGTTCCAGGACAGGAAAGTACGAGCAGTACTTC.